The clone carrying this T cell receptor beta chain was picked up a small number of times. Its matching antigen is unknown. Before the COVID-19 pandemic, during about 2011-2019, CD4+ T cells were taken from unexposed donors. CD4+ T cells were isolated from the cells after 10 days of culture. On days 3 and 7, cultures got half fresh IL-2 medium. Profiled with immunoSEQ multiplex PCR; TCRdb holds only in-frame clones, not every one. The sample includes more than 9,500 clones, roughly 65% of them seen just once. This record comes from a study of CD4 T cells in relation to SARS-CoV-2 and coronaviruses. Study overall: PBMCs were cultured with antigen for less than twelve days before TCR beta sequencing. Shared crossreactive spike epitopes were mapped to their HLA restriction.

This CDR3 contains 14 residues. V was pared by 1 base and J by 7 bases, with 11 bases between. Germline-derived CDR1 and CDR2 are SEHNR and FQNEAQ (reference sequence). The receptor was derived from a human donor in good health. Sequencing was carried out using CD4+ T cells from PBMCs, cultured in vitro. V is TRBV7-9 and J is TRBJ2-4, with D hard to call. CDR3 coding DNA: TGTGCCAGCAGCTTAGACCCCACGCTGAACATTCAGTACTTC. This encodes CASSLDPTLNIQYF.